These T cell receptor beta chains were read from a single sample in a study of T cells after yellow fever vaccination. TCRdb re-called the 5' RACE reads with MiXCR, one entry per CDR3 protein. The sample has 250,000 to 350,000 distinct CDR3 sequences, approximately 4% seen once. The sequences come from PBMCs, collected 15 days after the yellow fever booster vaccination. The receptor set was obtained from a man in his late teens or twenties who received the YFV17D yellow fever vaccine. Each CDR3 is given with its conserved first and last residue. A D gene is named only where the DNA matches it firmly. For some rows the clone size is stated as once, few or many, or as a class when expanded; others skip it.

abundance,j_gene,v_gene,d_gene,CDR3nt,CDR3aa
many,TRBJ2-7,TRBV5-1,-,TGCGCCAGCAGCTTGGCCTCGAATTTCGAGCAGTACTTC,CASSLASNFEQYF
many,TRBJ2-3,TRBV29-1,-,TGCAGCGTTGAAGATGTCGCAGATACGCAGTATTTT,CSVEDVADTQYF
many,TRBJ2-3,TRBV2,TRBD2,TGTGCCAGCACCCCAGGACTAGCAGATACGCAGTATTTT,CASTPGLADTQYF
many,TRBJ1-2,TRBV12-3/TRBV12-4,-,TGTGCCAGCAGTTTTTCACAGTCGGCTGGCTACACCTTC,CASSFSQSAGYTF
-,TRBJ2-7,TRBV5-1,TRBD1,TGCGCCAGCAGCTTAAACCCGGGACAGCCTTCCTACGAGCAGTACTTC,CASSLNPGQPSYEQYF
-,TRBJ2-2,TRBV27,-,TGTGCCAGCAGTTTAGAGGTTGGCACCGGGGAGCTGTTTTTT,CASSLEVGTGELFF
few,TRBJ2-5,TRBV6-2/TRBV6-3,TRBD2,TGTGCCAGCAGCCTGACTAGCGGGGGGGCCCGAATAGGGACCCAGTACTTC,CASSLTSGGARIGTQYF
many,TRBJ1-2,TRBV20-1,TRBD1,TGCAGTGCACCGACCTTTGACAGGGCCTATGGCTACACCTTC,CSAPTFDRAYGYTF
many,TRBJ2-1,TRBV11-1,TRBD1,TGTGCCAGCAGCTCCTCCGGGACAGGGTCGGTAAATGAGCAGTTCTTC,CASSSSGTGSVNEQFF
many,TRBJ2-3,TRBV10-3,TRBD2,TGTGCCATCAGTGAGTACGAGCGGGGGTACACAGATACGCAGTATTTT,CAISEYERGYTDTQYF
many,TRBJ1-1,TRBV12-3/TRBV12-4,TRBD1,TGTGCCAGCAGTTTTGGGACAGGGCCGAACACTGAAGCTTTCTTT,CASSFGTGPNTEAFF
-,TRBJ2-2,TRBV7-3,-,TGTGCCAGCAGCCAGGGGCAGGGGACAACCGGGGAGCTGTTTTTT,CASSQGQGTTGELFF
many,TRBJ2-3,TRBV27,TRBD2,TGTGCCAGCAGTAACGGGGGGGAGACAGATACGCAGTATTTT,CASSNGGETDTQYF
-,TRBJ1-1,TRBV7-9,-,TGTGCCAGCAGGGGGGGGGCAGCGCGGAACACTGAAGCTTTCTTT,CASRGGAARNTEAFF
-,TRBJ2-1,TRBV20-1,TRBD2,TGCAGTGCTTACCCCGGGACTAGCGGGGGGGGCAGTTACAATGAGCAGTTCTTC,CSAYPGTSGGGSYNEQFF
many,TRBJ1-6,TRBV7-6,-,TGTGCCAGCAGCTCAGGGCTGTTCGATTCACCCCTCCACTTT,CASSSGLFDSPLHF
few,TRBJ1-3,TRBV24-1,-,TGTGCCACCAGTGACGACAGCTCTGGAAACACCATATATTTT,CATSDDSSGNTIYF
few,TRBJ2-6,TRBV19,-,TGTGCCAGTAGGCCCCTGACAACTGGGGCCAACGTCCTGACTTTC,CASRPLTTGANVLTF